Listed below are T cell receptor beta chains from one sample, sequenced in a study of blood T cell repertoires in COVID-19. Assay used: immunoSEQ multiplex PCR; TCRdb lists only in-frame clones, some missing. The sample records about 280,000 clones, 82% being singletons. Sequenced material: PBMCs or T cells enriched from blood (not recorded which). All receptors come from a middle-aged man who had been exposed to COVID-19. Both conserved end residues are trimmed from each CDR3.

TRBV5-1,12,TRBJ1-2,ASSLDMGSYGYT
TRBV19,11,TRBJ1-2,ASSVTGSYGYT
TRBV7-9,10,TRBJ1-1,ASSRSDTEAF
TRBV3-1/TRBV3-2,10,TRBJ2-7,ASSLLQYEQY
TRBV24-1,12,TRBJ2-1,ATSDLRAGNEQF
TRBV11-2,12,TRBJ1-4,ASSSRGLNEKLF
TRBV6-5,11,TRBJ1-2,ASSRDRGLGYT
TRBV14,12,TRBJ1-2,ASSQDTTGEGYT
TRBV27,10,TRBJ2-2,ASRGGPGELF
TRBV3-1/TRBV3-2,13,TRBJ1-2,ASSRRLGQPYGYT
TRBV6-5,10,TRBJ1-2,ASSPTGRGYT
TRBV5-1,12,TRBJ2-7,ASSGVGDSYEQY
TRBV11-2,10,TRBJ2-2,ASADSTGELF
TRBV30,13,TRBJ1-2,AWSDRTRTIMGYT
TRBV29-1,11,TRBJ2-1,SAARRSYNEQF
TRBV15,10,TRBJ1-2,ATSSGTDGYT
TRBV7-3,11,TRBJ2-6,ASSESGANVLT
TRBV11-3,17,TRBJ1-1,ASSSPALGEETGARGAF
TRBV7-2,11,TRBJ2-7,ASSLNSQREQY
TRBV18,12,TRBJ2-2,ASSPQIGGGELF
TRBV9,12,TRBJ1-1,ASSVGGQNTEAF
TRBV9,13,TRBJ1-1,ASSVVAGGRTEAF
TRBV7-9,14,TRBJ1-1,ASKRGQLERGTEAF
TRBV30,11,TRBJ2-7,AWRLAGGFEQY
TRBV4-2,13,TRBJ2-7,ASSPGQGLNNEQY
TRBV2,10,TRBJ1-2,ASKDRAAGYT
TRBV6-4,7,TRBJ2-5,AHQETQY
TRBV28,16,TRBJ2-3,ASPPWTSGRAGTDTQY
TRBV12-3/TRBV12-4,11,TRBJ1-2,ASSLGSLYGYT
TRBV5-1,14,TRBJ1-4,ASSFGGAGANEKLF
TRBV7-2,13,TRBJ2-2,ASSLAAGEIGELF
TRBV29-1,10,TRBJ2-3,SVSLGTDTQY
TRBV3-1/TRBV3-2,12,TRBJ2-7,ASSQGGSRYEQY
TRBV28,11,TRBJ1-2,ASSEGQGDGYT
TRBV6-5,14,TRBJ1-1,ASSSSRGGAKTEAF
TRBV2,13,TRBJ2-3,ASRDLGSGGDTQY
TRBV30,13,TRBJ2-2,AWRGDSGSTGELF
TRBV7-8,13,TRBJ1-6,ASSLVGQGYPPLH
TRBV7-8,16,TRBJ1-3,ASSMVGGVVTSGNTIY
TRBV7-2,13,TRBJ2-7,ASSTLSGSSYEQY
TRBV9,13,TRBJ2-3,ASSVWEGGTDTQY
TRBV11-3,13,TRBJ2-5,ASSLMPSPQETQY
TRBV12-5,14,TRBJ2-7,ASGQTESGRGYEQY
TRBV2,14,TRBJ2-2,ASSLQGISNTGELF